Below, 26 T cell receptor beta chains from the same sample are listed, as sequenced in a study of shared clonotypes between healthy human individuals. Profiled with immunoSEQ multiplex PCR; TCRdb holds only in-frame clones, not every one. Seen here are over a million clones, approximately 80% observed once, and the top ten hold 0.5% to 0.6%. The sample consisted of memory CD4+ T cells from PBMCs. Subset meaning: CD45RA-negative fraction. Every receptor here comes from a man aged 18 to 35 in good health. Some clones in this sample may be carry-over from other donors' samples.

This chain links TRBV30 with TRBJ2-2; D ambiguous. V gave up 1 base and J gave up 8 bases, with 8 bases separating them. Germline CDR1 GTSNPN, CDR2 SVGIG (reference sequence). The CDR3 consists of 12 residues. CDR3 nucleotides: TGTGCCTGGAGTGAGAATCAAGGGGAGCTGTTTTTT. Translation gives CAWSENQGELFF.

This sequence joins TRBV11-1 and TRBJ2-7; 8 bases agree with TRBD1. Unmatched junction bases numbered 9, after V lost 9 bases and J lost 2 bases. The germline CDR1 and CDR2 sequences are SGHAT and FQDESV (reference sequence). This CDR3 is 14 amino acids long. CDR3 loop: CASTSDRGAYEQYF. The CDR3 region has the DNA TGTGCCAGTACCTCCGACAGGGGTGCCTACGAGCAGTACTTC.

The chain joins TRBV29-1 to TRBJ1-1, with D possibly matching TRBD1 (6 bases). Germline-derived CDR1 and CDR2 are SQVTM and ANQGSEA. Trimming removed 6 bases at V and 5 bases at J, with 19 bases between. The CDR3 covers 14 residues. This CDR3 is CSVRVGGGRTEAFF. CDR3 nucleotides: TGCAGCGTACGCGTCGGGGGGGGGCGAACTGAAGCTTTCTTT.

In DNA, the CDR3 is TGTGCCAGCAGCTTAAGACAGGGGGTTGAAGCTTTCTTT. It codes for CASSLRQGVEAFF. The chain joins TRBV7-2 to TRBJ1-1, with 9 bases matching TRBD1. Germline-derived CDR1 and CDR2 are SGHTA and FQGNSA. After removal of 2 bases from V and 7 bases from J, the junction contained 2 bases not matched to a gene. CDR3 length: 13 residues.

This rearrangement joins TRBV21-1 to TRBJ1-5. TRBV21-1 is labeled a pseudogene. The CDR3 has 16 residues. For the CDR3, the DNA is TGTGCCAGCAGCAGAGCCGGGATATACGTACATCAGCCCCAGCATTTT. It specifies CASSRAGIYVHQPQHF.

The rearrangement joins TRBV6-5 to TRBJ1-2; no clear D. Germline V gene sequence: CDR1 MNHEY, CDR2 SVGAGI. V shed 2 bases and J shed 4 bases, with 8 bases lying between them. The CDR3 consists of 13 residues. CDR3 amino acids: CASSYRQFYGYTF. The DNA of the CDR3 is TGTGCCAGCAGTTACCGGCAATTCTATGGCTACACCTTC.

Remarks on this clone: This same CDR3 is encoded by further DNA sequences in the sample. The rearrangement joins TRBV15 to TRBJ1-5; D unresolved. The ends were cut back, 1 base at V and 0 bases at J, with 10 bases in the middle. CDR3 length: 16 amino acids. CDR1 is LNHNV, CDR2 YYDKDF, per germline (reference sequence). Here the CDR3 reads CATSRAGGNSNQPQHF. CDR3 nucleotides: TGTGCCACCAGCAGAGCCGGAGGGAATAGCAATCAGCCCCAGCATTTT.

The chain links TRBV28 to TRBJ2-5, with TRBD2 matching over 9 bases. From germline, CDR1 is MDHEN and CDR2 SYDVKM. This CDR3 is built from 13 residues. The trim removed 6 bases at V and 5 bases at J, leaving 4 bases unmatched. The CDR3 protein is CASRIAGVETQYF. CDR3 bases: TGTGCCAGCAGGATAGCGGGAGTGGAGACCCAGTACTTC. Drawing the rest from reference TRBV28 and TRBJ2-5, the complete variable domain is DVKVTQSSRYLVKRTGEKVFLECVQDMDHENMFWYRQDPGLGLRLIYFSYDVKMKEKGDIPEGYSVSREKKERFSLILESASTNQTSMYLCASRIAGVETQYFGPGTRLLVL.

DNA of the CDR3: TGTGCCCGAGGGGGTAGCACAGATACGCAGTATTTT. It is translated as CARGGSTDTQYF. This rearrangement joins TRBV30 to TRBJ2-3; D is perhaps TRBD1 (6 bases). CDR1 and CDR2 from the germline V gene are GTSNPN and SVGIG (reference sequence). The V gene lost 8 bases and the J gene lost 0 bases, with 9 bases spanning the gap. There are 12 residues in the CDR3. The full variable domain, rest sourced from reference TRBV30 and TRBJ2-3, is SQTIHQWPATLVQPVGSPLSLECTVEGTSNPNLYWYRQAAGRGLQLLFYSVGIGQISSEVPQNLSASRPQDRQFILSSKKLLLSDSGFYLCARGGSTDTQYFGPGTRLTVL.

This chain uses TRBV6-1 with TRBJ1-2; 7 positions agree with TRBD1. V dropped 4 bases and J dropped 8; count of bases not matched to a gene: 7. This CDR3 has 13 residues. From germline, CDR1 is MNHNS and CDR2 SASEGT. CDR3 nucleotide sequence: TGTGCCAGCAGTGGGGACAGCCTGAAGGGCTACACCTTC. Its translation is CASSGDSLKGYTF.

This clone was recorded many times. At one end, the junction sequence differs from germline, possibly due to a read error. This chain links TRBV29-1 with TRBJ2-5; D is uncertain. This CDR3 is 14 amino acids long. CDR1 is SQVTM, CDR2 ANQGSEA, per germline. The DNA of the CDR3 is TGCAGCGTTGTCCAGCAATTAAATCAAGAGCCCCAGTACTTC. Protein: CSVVQQLNQEPQYF. Complete variable domain (other parts from reference TRBV29-1 and TRBJ2-5): SAVISQKPSRDICQRGTSLTIQCQVDSQVTMMFWYRQQPGQSLTLIATANQGSEATYESGFVIDKFPISRPNLTFSTLTVSNMSPEDSSIYLCSVVQQLNQEPQYFGPGTRLLVL.

This chain links TRBV19 with TRBJ1-5; 7 bases fit TRBD1. This CDR3 region has 13 residues. Per the germline V gene, CDR1 is LNHDA and CDR2 is SQIVND (reference sequence). Losses at the gene ends were 9 bases for V and 3 bases for J; bases not matched to a gene: 5. CDR3 protein: CASTGTDNQPQHF. CDR3 bases: TGTGCCAGCACCGGGACAGACAATCAGCCCCAGCATTTT.

This clone came up a few times. V is TRBV6-5 and J is TRBJ2-7; TRBD2 is a possible D gene (5 bases). Trimming stripped 2 bases from V and 4 bases from J, with 15 bases between. Germline V gives CDR1 MNHEY, CDR2 SVGAGI. The CDR3 extends over 15 amino acids. Written as DNA, the CDR3 is TGTGCCAGCAGTTACGCGGCGGGCCTCGGGTACGAGCAGTACTTC. Amino acids: CASSYAAGLGYEQYF.

This clone was found once. The rearrangement uses TRBV28 and TRBJ2-7; TRBD1 might be the D (6 bases). The ends were cut back, 5 bases at V and 0 bases at J, with 20 bases in the middle. CDR3 size: 17 residues. Per the germline V gene, CDR1 is MDHEN and CDR2 is SYDVKM. CDR3 amino acids: CASSQQGYWLSSYEQYF. As DNA, the CDR3 is TGTGCCAGCAGTCAACAGGGATATTGGCTCTCCTCCTACGAGCAGTACTTC.

The chain uses TRBV30 and TRBJ2-7, with unresolved D. The CDR3 covers 13 residues. The V end lost 2 bases, the J end lost 5 bases, and 13 bases lay between the germline ends. Germline V gene lookup returns CDR1 GTSNPN and CDR2 SVGIG (reference sequence). DNA of the CDR3: TGTGCCTGGAGTAGTAGCATATCTAACGAGCAGTACTTC. Amino acids: CAWSSSISNEQYF.

The gene calls are TRBV5-6 and TRBJ2-7; no clear D. Trimming left V 1 base short and J 3 bases short, with 17 bases between. Germline loops: CDR1 SGHDT, CDR2 YYEEEE. The CDR3 is made up of 16 amino acids. The CDR3 here is CASSLRQSYSRYEQYF. The CDR3 region has the DNA TGTGCCAGCAGCTTGCGCCAGTCCTATAGTCGCTACGAGCAGTACTTC.

V gene TRBV7-2 combines with J gene TRBJ1-1; TRBD1 might be the D (6 bases). CDR3 length: 14 residues. V lost 4 bases and J 3 bases, leaving 12 bases between the germline ends. Germline V lookup: CDR1 SGHTA, CDR2 FQGNSA. DNA for the CDR3: TGTGCCAGCAGCTGGGGGCAGGGGTACACTGAAGCTTTCTTT. This codes for CASSWGQGYTEAFF.

The chain recombines TRBV19 with TRBJ2-3; unclear D gene. The CDR3 totals 12 residues. CDR1 and CDR2 (germline): LNHDA, SQIVND (reference sequence). V was clipped by 3 bases and J by 4 bases, with 5 bases between them. The CDR3 spells CASSMFADTQYF. CDR3 DNA sequence: TGTGCCAGTAGTATGTTTGCAGATACGCAGTATTTT. The variable domain in full, completed from reference TRBV19 and TRBJ2-3, reads DGGITQSPKYLFRKEGQNVTLSCEQNLNHDAMYWYRQDPGQGLRLIYYSQIVNDFQKGDIAEGYSVSREKKESFPLTVTSAQKNPTAFYLCASSMFADTQYFGPGTRLTVL.

This clone was recorded only once. The chain carries TRBV5-4 and TRBJ1-4; no clear D. The CDR3 has 15 amino acids. Germline CDR1 is SGHNT and CDR2 is YYREEE (reference sequence). The V end was cut by 6 bases, the J end by 2 bases, with 14 bases between. CDR3 region: CASTRFGVTNEKLFF. The CDR3 DNA is TGTGCCAGCACTAGGTTCGGGGTTACTAATGAAAAACTGTTTTTT.

The rearrangement links TRBV10-3 to TRBJ1-5; D gene unclear. Trimming left V 3 bases short and J 6 bases short, with 12 bases between. The CDR3 runs to 14 residues. Germline V gene sequence: CDR1 ENHRY, CDR2 SYGVKD. CDR3 region: CAISDSLGGQPQHF. CDR3 nucleotides: TGTGCCATCAGTGACAGCCTCGGCGGTCAGCCCCAGCATTTT.

V gene TRBV10-3 combines with J gene TRBJ1-1; perhaps TRBD1 as D (5 bases). The CDR3 contains 13 residues. Deletions cut 0 bases from V and 8 bases from J, with 10 bases between. Germline V gene lookup returns CDR1 ENHRY and CDR2 SYGVKD. The CDR3 reads CAISESAGPEAFF. CDR3 DNA sequence: TGTGCCATCAGTGAGTCCGCGGGGCCCGAAGCTTTCTTT.

The CDR3 here is CASSLEAAFSYEQYF. The CDR3 coding sequence is TGCGCCAGCAGCTTGGAGGCAGCCTTCTCCTACGAGCAGTACTTC. The chain uses TRBV5-1 and TRBJ2-7; D gene unclear. Germline CDR1 reads SGHRS; CDR2 reads YFSETQ. The V and J ends lost 0 bases and 0 bases respectively, with 10 bases between them. This CDR3 region has 15 residues.

This sequence joins TRBV5-1 and TRBJ2-7, with 10 bases fitting TRBD2. This CDR3 has 19 amino acids. CDR1 SGHRS and CDR2 YFSETQ come from the germline V gene. Trimming at V came to 4 bases and at J to 2 bases, leaving 18 bases not matched to a gene. This CDR3 is CASSPQSGRALRTPYEQYF. The CDR3 nucleotides read TGCGCCAGCAGCCCGCAAAGCGGGAGGGCTTTACGGACACCCTACGAGCAGTACTTC.

CDR3 sequence: CASSAAGGNTEAFF. The CDR3 DNA reads as TGTGCCAGCAGTGCGGCGGGGGGGAACACTGAAGCTTTCTTT. This chain links TRBV25-1 with TRBJ1-1; maybe TRBD1 (5 bases). From germline, CDR1 is MGHDK and CDR2 SYGVNS. Trimming shortened V by 4 bases and J by 1 base, and 10 bases separated the two germline ends. This CDR3 spans 14 amino acids.

The V gene is TRBV2, the J gene TRBJ2-2, with D uncertain. Germline V gene lookup returns CDR1 SNHLY and CDR2 FYNNEI. The length of the CDR3 is 12 residues. V lost 8 bases, J lost 6 bases, and 10 bases lay in between. The CDR3 loop is CASARASGELFF. CDR3 coding DNA: TGTGCCAGCGCCCGGGCGTCCGGGGAGCTGTTTTTT.

The rearrangement uses TRBV6-6 and TRBJ2-1, with 7 bases identical to TRBD2. CDR1 is MNHNY and CDR2 is SVGAGI in the germline V gene (reference sequence). The junction had 15 bases not matched to a gene; V was cut back by 3 bases and J by 10 bases. This CDR3 has 16 residues. The CDR3 loop reads CASSYAGLPPFGEQFF. The CDR3 DNA sequence: TGTGCCAGCAGTTATGCGGGACTACCCCCGTTTGGGGAGCAGTTCTTC.